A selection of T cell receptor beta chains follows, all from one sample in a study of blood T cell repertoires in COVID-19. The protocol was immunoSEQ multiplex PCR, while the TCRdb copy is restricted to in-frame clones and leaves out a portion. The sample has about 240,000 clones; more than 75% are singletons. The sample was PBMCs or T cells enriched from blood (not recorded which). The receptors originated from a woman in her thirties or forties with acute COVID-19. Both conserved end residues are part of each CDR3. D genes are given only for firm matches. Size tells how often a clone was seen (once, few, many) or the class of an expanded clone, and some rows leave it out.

CDR3nt: TGTGCCACCAGCAGTGATGCCTGGACTACCAATGAGCAGTTCTTC
CDR3aa: CATSSDAWTTNEQFF
v_gene: TRBV15
d_gene: .
abundance: .
j_gene: TRBJ2-1

CDR3nt: TGTGCCAGCAGCGTACGCGGGGCGACTTATAATGAAAAACTGTTTTTT
CDR3aa: CASSVRGATYNEKLFF
v_gene: TRBV9
d_gene: .
abundance: .
j_gene: TRBJ1-4

CDR3nt: TGTGCCAGCAGTGAAGCGGCTAGACTGAACGAGCAGTACTTC
CDR3aa: CASSEAARLNEQYF
v_gene: TRBV2
d_gene: .
abundance: .
j_gene: TRBJ2-7

CDR3nt: TGTGCCAGCAGCCTAACCACTAGTCGCACAGATACGCAGTATTTT
CDR3aa: CASSLTTSRTDTQYF
v_gene: TRBV2
d_gene: .
abundance: .
j_gene: TRBJ2-3

CDR3nt: TGTGCCAGCAGTACCCCGACTAGCGGGGGCAATGAGCAGTTCTTC
CDR3aa: CASSTPTSGGNEQFF
v_gene: TRBV6-2/TRBV6-3
d_gene: TRBD2
abundance: .
j_gene: TRBJ2-1

CDR3nt: TGCAGTGCCAGTCTGGACTACTCTGAGCAGTACTTC
CDR3aa: CSASLDYSEQYF
v_gene: TRBV20-1
d_gene: .
abundance: once
j_gene: TRBJ2-7

CDR3nt: TGTGCCAGCAGCCGACTAGCGGGGAACAATGAGCAGTTCTTC
CDR3aa: CASSRLAGNNEQFF
v_gene: TRBV3-1/TRBV3-2
d_gene: TRBD2
abundance: few
j_gene: TRBJ2-1

CDR3nt: TGTGCCAGCAGCCAAGATATGCGGGAGGTGGCTGAAGCTTTCTTT
CDR3aa: CASSQDMREVAEAFF
v_gene: TRBV14
d_gene: .
abundance: .
j_gene: TRBJ1-1

CDR3nt: TGTGCCAGCAGCCACCTAGCGGGAGGGGTTGAGCAGTTCTTC
CDR3aa: CASSHLAGGVEQFF
v_gene: TRBV3-1/TRBV3-2
d_gene: TRBD2
abundance: many
j_gene: TRBJ2-1

CDR3nt: TGTGCCAGCAGTCAGGGACTAGCGGTCGTAGGCAAGGAGACCCAGTACTTC
CDR3aa: CASSQGLAVVGKETQYF
v_gene: TRBV13
d_gene: TRBD2
abundance: .
j_gene: TRBJ2-5

CDR3nt: TGTGCCAGCAGCAAATCCGCGAGGACAGGGATTGACACCGGGGAGCTGTTTTTT
CDR3aa: CASSKSARTGIDTGELFF
v_gene: TRBV21-1
d_gene: .
abundance: .
j_gene: TRBJ2-2

CDR3nt: TGTGCCAGCAGCTTAGGGGCCTATGGCTACACCTTC
CDR3aa: CASSLGAYGYTF
v_gene: TRBV11-3
d_gene: .
abundance: .
j_gene: TRBJ1-2

CDR3nt: TGTGCCAGCAGCCTCGCCGAGAGTGAGCAGTTCTTC
CDR3aa: CASSLAESEQFF
v_gene: TRBV3-1/TRBV3-2
d_gene: .
abundance: once
j_gene: TRBJ2-1

CDR3nt: TGTGCCAGCAGCCAAGATCTGGGGGGAGACACTGAAGCTTTCTTT
CDR3aa: CASSQDLGGDTEAFF
v_gene: TRBV3-1/TRBV3-2
d_gene: .
abundance: .
j_gene: TRBJ1-1

CDR3nt: TGTGCCAGCAGCCCGCGTAATGGCGCTAGCTCCTACAATGAGCAGTTCTTC
CDR3aa: CASSPRNGASSYNEQFF
v_gene: TRBV7-3
d_gene: .
abundance: .
j_gene: TRBJ2-1

CDR3nt: TGCGCCAGCAGCTTGTTTAGTGACGGGTCGGGTGAGCAGTACTTC
CDR3aa: CASSLFSDGSGEQYF
v_gene: TRBV5-1
d_gene: .
abundance: .
j_gene: TRBJ2-7

CDR3nt: TGTGCCAGCAGGGGACAGGCCAATGGATTGGTCAACACCATATATTTT
CDR3aa: CASRGQANGLVNTIYF
v_gene: TRBV21-1
d_gene: .
abundance: .
j_gene: TRBJ1-3

CDR3nt: TGTGCCAGCAGCTTAGGTAGCGCGGGAGAAGATACGCAGTATTTT
CDR3aa: CASSLGSAGEDTQYF
v_gene: TRBV13
d_gene: TRBD2
abundance: .
j_gene: TRBJ2-3

CDR3nt: TGCGCCAGCAGCTTGGACCCCGAGCCTATTGAGACCCAGTACTTC
CDR3aa: CASSLDPEPIETQYF
v_gene: TRBV5-1
d_gene: .
abundance: .
j_gene: TRBJ2-5

CDR3nt: TGTGCCATCAGCCTAGCGGGAGAGGGCAATGAGCAGTTCTTC
CDR3aa: CAISLAGEGNEQFF
v_gene: TRBV10-3
d_gene: TRBD2
abundance: .
j_gene: TRBJ2-1

CDR3nt: TGTGCCACCCACCTGACTAGCGGGAGGGCAGTCTACAATGAGCAGTTCTTC
CDR3aa: CATHLTSGRAVYNEQFF
v_gene: TRBV27
d_gene: TRBD2
abundance: .
j_gene: TRBJ2-1

CDR3nt: TGTGCCAGCAGTTTTGATAGCTCCTACGAGCAGTACTTC
CDR3aa: CASSFDSSYEQYF
v_gene: TRBV27
d_gene: .
abundance: .
j_gene: TRBJ2-7